This T cell receptor beta chain emerged from a study of cytomegalovirus exposure and HLA in healthy donors. Study in general: A prior analysis found 117 million unique TCR beta sequences from 150 million to 200 million T cells. General study results and limits: Later analysis demonstrated an association between a missense DCLRE1C variant and TCR beta V- and J-gene trimming.

About this clone itself: What it binds is unknown.

Primers for the PCR totalled 60 Vbeta and 13 Jbeta. Libraries were prepared by immunoSEQ multiplex PCR; TCRdb keeps only in-frame clonotypes and omits some of them. The sample holds roughly 99,000 clones, 60% to 80% seen once. The sequencing input was PBMCs. This receptor was obtained from a woman between 40 and 55 years old in good health and CMV-seronegative.

The CDR3 spells CASSPVGATYEQYF. The CDR3 DNA sequence: TGTGCCAGCAGCCCCGTAGGGGCGACCTACGAGCAGTACTTC. The rearrangement links TRBV7-2 to TRBJ2-7, with D perhaps TRBD1 (5 bases). Germline V gene sequence: CDR1 SGHTA, CDR2 FQGNSA. This CDR3 has 14 residues. The V gene lost 5 bases and the J gene lost 2 bases, with 13 bases spanning the gap.